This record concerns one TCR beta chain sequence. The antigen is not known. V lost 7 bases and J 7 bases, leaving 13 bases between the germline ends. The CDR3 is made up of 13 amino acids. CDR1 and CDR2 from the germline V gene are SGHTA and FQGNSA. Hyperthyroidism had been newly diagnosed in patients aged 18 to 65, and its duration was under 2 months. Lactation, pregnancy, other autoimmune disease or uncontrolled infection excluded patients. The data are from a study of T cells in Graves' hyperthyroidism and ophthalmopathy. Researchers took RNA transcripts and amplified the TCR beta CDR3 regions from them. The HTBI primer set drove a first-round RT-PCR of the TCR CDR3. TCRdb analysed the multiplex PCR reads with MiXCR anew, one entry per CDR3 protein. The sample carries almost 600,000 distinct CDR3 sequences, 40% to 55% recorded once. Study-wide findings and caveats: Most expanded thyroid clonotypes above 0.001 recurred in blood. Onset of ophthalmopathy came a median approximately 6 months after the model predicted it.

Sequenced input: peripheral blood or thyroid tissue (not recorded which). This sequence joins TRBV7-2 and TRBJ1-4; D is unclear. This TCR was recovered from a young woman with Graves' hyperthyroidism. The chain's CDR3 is CASTITEAEKLFF. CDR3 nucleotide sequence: TGTGCCAGCACCATTACAGAGGCTGAAAAACTGTTTTTT.